One and the same sample provided the 13 T cell receptor beta chains below, sequenced in a study of vaccination effects on CD4 cells after COVID-19 (dated 2022 in TCRdb). What these receptors recognize is not known. To identify antigen-specific CD4+ T cell clonotypes by their expansion, the ViraFEST assay first stimulated PBMC with viral peptide pools and then applied TCR sequencing. After around eleven days of culture, CD4+ T cells were isolated with the EasySep CD4+ T cell isolation kit. Healthy vaccine recipients had no prior SARS-CoV-2 infection, confirmed by negative nucleocapsid antibodies before and after vaccination. Libraries were constructed by the immunoSEQ multiplex PCR assay. The immuneACCESS repertoire file appears here via TCRdb, limited to in-frame rearrangements. These files lack a portion of the clones; in checked studies, under half of the deficit traces to unresolved V genes, and the cause of the others is not known. The sample data list approximately 76,000 clones, and over 70% of these were observed just once. The top ten clonotypes cover over 9.5% of the sample.

Sample: CD4+ T cells from PBMCs cultured with SARS-CoV-2 spike peptides, taken before COVID-19 vaccination. What this sample's cell subset or site label stands for: SARS-CoV-2 spike overlapping peptide pool stimulation. These receptors were taken from a human donor who received a COVID-19 vaccine.

This chain uses TRBV3-1 (or the pseudogene TRBV3-2) with TRBJ2-5; 10 nucleotides match TRBD2. V gave up 4 bases and J gave up 3 bases; unmatched junction bases: 5. Germline loops: CDR1 LGHDT, CDR2 YNNKEL (reference sequence). The CDR3 loop spans 15 amino acids. CDR3 loop: CASSPSLAGEETQYF. In DNA, the CDR3 is TGTGCCAGCAGCCCCAGCCTAGCGGGGGAAGAGACCCAGTACTTC.

This clone was seen once. The chain joins TRBV25-1 to TRBJ2-3; 9 bases are a match to TRBD2. The CDR3 length is 17 residues. V dropped 3 bases and J dropped 2; count of bases not matched to a gene: 9. Looked up from germline, CDR1 is MGHDK and CDR2 is SYGVNS. CDR3 sequence: CASSDSLLAGLTDTQYF. The CDR3 DNA is TGTGCCAGCAGTGACTCCCTACTAGCGGGCCTCACAGATACGCAGTATTTT.

This clone has more than one count but fewer than ten. The chain joins TRBV2 to TRBJ1-1; the match to TRBD1 covers 10 bases. This CDR3 has 14 amino acids. The V and J ends lost 6 bases and 4 bases, in that order; junction bases with no gene match: 5. CDR1 is SNHLY, CDR2 FYNNEI, per germline. The CDR3 nucleotides are TGTGCCAGCAGACTAGACAGGGGGCCCACTGAAGCTTTCTTT. Protein: CASRLDRGPTEAFF.

The chain recombines TRBV19 with TRBJ1-5; D is uncertain. Germline assignment: CDR1 LNHDA and CDR2 SQIVND (reference sequence). Trimming removed 5 bases from V and 2 bases from J, with 16 bases in between. This CDR3 is built from 16 residues. CDR3 nucleotide sequence: TGTGCCAGTAGTTTTTTAGGAGGAATCGGCAATCAGCCCCAGCATTTT. It encodes CASSFLGGIGNQPQHF.

The chain couples TRBV7-2 to TRBJ2-3; 7 bases match TRBD2. Germline V gene lookup returns CDR1 SGHTA and CDR2 FQGNSA. This CDR3 is built from 15 residues. V lost 5 bases to trimming and J lost 3 bases; unmatched junction nucleotides: 8. CDR3 in amino acids: CASSKGLVLTDTQYF. The CDR3 DNA reads as TGTGCCAGCAGCAAAGGACTAGTTTTAACAGATACGCAGTATTTT.

This sequence joins TRBV9 and TRBJ1-1; unclear D gene. The CDR3 totals 14 residues. The germline V gene has CDR1 SGDLS and CDR2 YYNGEE. Trimming left V 0 bases short and J 1 base short, with 7 bases between. In DNA form, the CDR3 reads TGTGCCAGCAGCGTAGTAACCCAGAACACTGAAGCTTTCTTT. It codes for CASSVVTQNTEAFF.

The chain links TRBV24-1 to TRBJ2-5; 8 bases line up with TRBD1. V trimming: 3 bases; J trimming: 2 bases; junction bases outside the gene matches: 1. CDR3 length: 14 amino acids. The germline V gene has CDR1 KGHDR and CDR2 SFDVKD. CDR3 nucleotides: TGTGCCACCAGTGATAGGACAGGGCAAGAGACCCAGTACTTC. Amino acids: CATSDRTGQETQYF.

This chain connects TRBV2 to TRBJ1-4; the D gene is possibly TRBD1 (5 bases). Deletions cut 7 bases from V and 4 bases from J, with 16 bases between. The length of the CDR3 is 15 residues. Per the germline V gene, CDR1 is SNHLY and CDR2 is FYNNEI. The CDR3 sequence: CASTVGPQSNEKLFF. The CDR3 region has the DNA TGTGCCAGCACTGTGGGGCCGCAGAGTAATGAAAAACTGTTTTTT.

The table lists this clone with a few counts. The chain links TRBV28 to TRBJ1-2; TRBD1 matches 9 bases. Germline CDR1 reads MDHEN; CDR2 reads SYDVKM. The CDR3 runs to 15 residues. The trim removed 8 bases at V and 8 bases at J, leaving 15 bases unmatched. Here the CDR3 DNA reads TGTGCCAGCGGAGAGACCCGGGACAGGGAGGGCGGCTACACCTTC. This encodes CASGETRDREGGYTF.

This chain links TRBV6-5 with TRBJ2-7; D perhaps matches TRBD2 (5 bases). Deletions cut 5 bases from V and 0 bases from J, with 11 bases between. CDR1 and CDR2 (germline): MNHEY, SVGAGI. The CDR3 consists of 14 residues. CDR3 coding DNA: TGTGCCAGCAGTAGGACGGGGAGCTCCTACGAGCAGTACGTC. Protein sequence: CASSRTGSSYEQYV.

DNA for the CDR3: TGTGCCAGCAGCGCTAAGGGACAGGGAAGCTCTGGGGCCAACGTCCTGACTTTC. This gives the protein CASSAKGQGSSGANVLTF. V is TRBV7-8 and J is TRBJ2-6; 9 bases line up with TRBD1. V lost 5 bases and J lost 0; bases outside the gene matches: 8. Germline values: CDR1 SGHVS, CDR2 FQNEAQ. The CDR3 has 18 residues.

V gene TRBV4-1 combines with J gene TRBJ1-4, with unresolved D. The length of the CDR3 is 14 residues. Germline V gene lookup returns CDR1 MGHRA and CDR2 YSYEKL. V dropped 2 bases and J dropped 3 bases, with 7 bases sitting between them. The CDR3 coding sequence is TGCGCCAGCAGCCAAAGGGTGGCTAATGAAAAACTGTTTTTT. It specifies CASSQRVANEKLFF.

This chain connects TRBV10-2 to TRBJ2-3; 7 bases align to TRBD2. V lost 4 bases and J lost 4; bases outside the gene matches: 14. The germline gives CDR1 WSHSY, CDR2 SAAADI. This CDR3 is 17 amino acids long. The CDR3 region has the DNA TGCGCCAGCAGTGGCTTCTCAGCGGGGAAGGGGCCAGATACGCAGTATTTT. This gives the protein CASSGFSAGKGPDTQYF.